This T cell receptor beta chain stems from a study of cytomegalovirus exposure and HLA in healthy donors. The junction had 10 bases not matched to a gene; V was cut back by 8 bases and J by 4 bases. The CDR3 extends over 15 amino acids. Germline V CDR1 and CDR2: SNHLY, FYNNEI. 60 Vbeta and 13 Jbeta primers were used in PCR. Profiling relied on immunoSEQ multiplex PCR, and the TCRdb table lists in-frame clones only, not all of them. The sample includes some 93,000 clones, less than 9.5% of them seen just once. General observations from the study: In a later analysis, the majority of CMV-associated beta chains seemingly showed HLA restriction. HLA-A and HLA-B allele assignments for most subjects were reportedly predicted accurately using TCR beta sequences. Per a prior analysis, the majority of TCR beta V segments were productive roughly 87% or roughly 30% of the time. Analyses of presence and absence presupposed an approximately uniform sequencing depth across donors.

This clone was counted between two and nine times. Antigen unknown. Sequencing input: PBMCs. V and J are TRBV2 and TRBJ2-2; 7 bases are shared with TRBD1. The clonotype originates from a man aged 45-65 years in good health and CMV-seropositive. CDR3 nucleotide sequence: TGTGCCAGCGGACAGGACGGTCGGGGCACCGGGGAGCTGTTTTTT. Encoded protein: CASGQDGRGTGELFF.